Described below is a single TCR beta chain sequence and its context. This clone appeared once. The clone's antigen remains unknown. No per-base quality is available; no much larger clone lies one base away. These data are taken from a study of blood T cell repertoires in COVID-19 (dated by TCRdb to about 2020). About the full investigation: The collaborator samples originated in the United States, Italy and Spain and spanned the acute and convalescent phases of COVID-19. The prospective study material was composed of cDNA or gDNA derived from T cells, B-cell-depleted T cells, or PBMCs. The dataset comprised deeply sampled blood TCRbeta repertoires from subjects exposed to, actively infected with, or recovered from COVID-19. A freely available public database, intended as a resource for researchers studying the immune response to SARS-CoV-2, is where the repertoires were released. Samples came from the ongoing ImmuneRACE study (first 160 participants) plus 1,254 subjects from 6 global collaborators. A de-identified subject ID, COVID-19 status, age in years and sex were almost always included in the sample metadata. Where available, HLA class I and class II types were taken from metadata supplied by the sample provider and were not determined by assay-based typing.

One collaborating source in Seattle enrolled patients during active infection and followed them longitudinally through the course of disease. Collaborating institutions collected whole blood in K2EDTA tubes following their own protocols. Collaborator samples were shipped for TCRbeta analysis as frozen whole blood, isolated PBMCs, or DNA extracted from either sample type. Overall study results and their limits: The quantity of clinical and demographic metadata differed by source and by participant and was supplied without curation.

Based on the germline V gene, the CDR1 and CDR2 sequences are SGDLS and YYNGEE. Spanning cysteine to phenylalanine, the CDR3 consists of 13 amino acids. The kept DNA is CDR3 alone, 39 bases in frame from the first base. Trimming removed 8 bases from V and 6 bases from J, leaving 15 bases between the germline ends. TCRbeta CDR3 regions were amplified from genomic DNA by means of the immunoSEQ Assay, a bias-controlled multiplex PCR. The study's own analysis went as follows. The number of nucleated cells in each sample was estimated from the amplification of reference gene primers within the assay. To quantify the absolute abundance of each unique TCRbeta CDR3 rearrangement, sequence reads were collapsed and filtered. For each sample, productive Simpson clonality was calculated as the square root of Simpson's diversity index across productive rearrangements. TCRdb re-hosts the immuneACCESS table, in-frame sequences only. Its copies lack some clones; in the studies checked, an unresolved V gene accounts for under half of them, and the cause for the rest is not known. Clonal size and the V and J genes are those of that table, whereas D and trimming came from the DNA. The table for this sample lists 300,000 to 400,000 clones; more than 75% of them were counted only once. Of the sample, about 6% falls within the top ten clones.

The chain uses TRBV9 and TRBJ2-1; TRBD2 is possibly the D segment (5 matching bases). Sequenced: peripheral blood. The origin of this receptor is a woman between 45 and 60 years old with COVID-19, enrolled during active disease. The nucleotide sequence reads TGTGCCAGTAACCTTTACGAGGGCAATGAGCAGTTCTTC. It specifies CASNLYEGNEQFF.